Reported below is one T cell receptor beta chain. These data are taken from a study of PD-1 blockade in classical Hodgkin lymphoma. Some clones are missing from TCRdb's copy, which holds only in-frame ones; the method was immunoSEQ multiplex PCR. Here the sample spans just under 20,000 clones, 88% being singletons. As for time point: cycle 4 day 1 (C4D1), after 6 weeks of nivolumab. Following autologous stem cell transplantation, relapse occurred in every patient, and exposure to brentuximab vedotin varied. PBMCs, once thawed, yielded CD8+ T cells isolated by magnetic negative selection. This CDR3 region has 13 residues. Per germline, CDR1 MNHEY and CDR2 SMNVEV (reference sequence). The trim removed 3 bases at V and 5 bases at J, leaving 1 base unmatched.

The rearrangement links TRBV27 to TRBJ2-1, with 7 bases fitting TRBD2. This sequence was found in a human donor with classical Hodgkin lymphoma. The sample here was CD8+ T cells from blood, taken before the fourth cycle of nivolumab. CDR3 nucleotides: TGTGCCAGCAGTTTTGGGGGGGACAATGAGCAGTTCTTC. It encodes CASSFGGDNEQFF.